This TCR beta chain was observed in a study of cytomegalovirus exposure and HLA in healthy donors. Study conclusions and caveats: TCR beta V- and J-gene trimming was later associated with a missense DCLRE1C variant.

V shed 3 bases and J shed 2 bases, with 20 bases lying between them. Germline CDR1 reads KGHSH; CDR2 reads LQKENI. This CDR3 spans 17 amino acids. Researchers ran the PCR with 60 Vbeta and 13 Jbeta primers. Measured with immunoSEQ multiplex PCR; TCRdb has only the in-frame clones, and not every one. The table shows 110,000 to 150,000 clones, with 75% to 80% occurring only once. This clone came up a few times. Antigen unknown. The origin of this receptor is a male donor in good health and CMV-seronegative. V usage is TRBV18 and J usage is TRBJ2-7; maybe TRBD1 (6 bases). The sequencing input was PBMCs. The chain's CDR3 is CASSPIESAGDTYEQYF. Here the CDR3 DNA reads TGTGCCAGCTCACCGATTGAGTCGGCAGGGGATACCTACGAGCAGTACTTC.